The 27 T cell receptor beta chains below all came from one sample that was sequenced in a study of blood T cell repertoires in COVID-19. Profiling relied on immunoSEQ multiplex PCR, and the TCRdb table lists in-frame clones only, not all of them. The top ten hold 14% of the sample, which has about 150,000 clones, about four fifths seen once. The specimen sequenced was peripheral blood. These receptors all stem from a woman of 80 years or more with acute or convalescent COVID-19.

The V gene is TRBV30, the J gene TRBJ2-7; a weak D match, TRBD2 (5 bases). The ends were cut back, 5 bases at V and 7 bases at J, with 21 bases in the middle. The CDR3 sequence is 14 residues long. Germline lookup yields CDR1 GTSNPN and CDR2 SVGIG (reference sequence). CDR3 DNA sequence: TGTGCCTGGGGAGCTGGCGGGCCCCCCAGGGAGCAGTACTTC. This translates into CAWGAGGPPREQYF.

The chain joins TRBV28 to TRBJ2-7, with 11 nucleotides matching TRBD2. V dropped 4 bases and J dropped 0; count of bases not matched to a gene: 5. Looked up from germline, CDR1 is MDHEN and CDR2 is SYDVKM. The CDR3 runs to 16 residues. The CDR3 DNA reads TGTGCCAGCAGTTCACCGACTAGCGGGGCCTCCTACGAGCAGTACTTC. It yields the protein CASSSPTSGASYEQYF. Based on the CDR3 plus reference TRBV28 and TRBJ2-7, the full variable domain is DVKVTQSSRYLVKRTGEKVFLECVQDMDHENMFWYRQDPGLGLRLIYFSYDVKMKEKGDIPEGYSVSREKKERFSLILESASTNQTSMYLCASSSPTSGASYEQYFGPGTRLTVT.

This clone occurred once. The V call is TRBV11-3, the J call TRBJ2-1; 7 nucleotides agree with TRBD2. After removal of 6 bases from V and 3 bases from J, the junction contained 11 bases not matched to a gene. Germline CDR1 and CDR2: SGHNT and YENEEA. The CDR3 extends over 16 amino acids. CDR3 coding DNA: TGTGCCAGCAGTCCAAATGGCGGGAGCTTCTACAATGAGCAGTTCTTC. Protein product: CASSPNGGSFYNEQFF.

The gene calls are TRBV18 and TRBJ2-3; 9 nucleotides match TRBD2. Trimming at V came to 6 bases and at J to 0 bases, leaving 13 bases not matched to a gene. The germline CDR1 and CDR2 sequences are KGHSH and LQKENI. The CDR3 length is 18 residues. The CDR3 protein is CASSPRGGDLLSTDTQYF. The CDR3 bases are TGTGCCAGCTCGCCGCGGGGGGGAGACCTACTTAGCACAGATACGCAGTATTTT.

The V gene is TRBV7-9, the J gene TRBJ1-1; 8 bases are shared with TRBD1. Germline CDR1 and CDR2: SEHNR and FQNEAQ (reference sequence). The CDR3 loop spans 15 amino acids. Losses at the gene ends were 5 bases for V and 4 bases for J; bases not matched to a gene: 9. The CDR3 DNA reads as TGTGCCAGCAGCATCCCAGGGGGCCCTACCACTGAAGCTTTCTTT. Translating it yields CASSIPGGPTTEAFF.

CDR3 residues: CASSQGENTEAFF. CDR3 bases: TGTGCCAGCAGCCAAGGAGAGAACACTGAAGCTTTCTTT. The rearrangement links TRBV3-1 (or the pseudogene TRBV3-2) to TRBJ1-1, with D unresolved. V lost 1 base and J lost 1, with 4 bases in between. Germline CDR1 reads LGHDT; CDR2 reads YNNKEL (reference sequence). The CDR3 loop spans 13 amino acids.

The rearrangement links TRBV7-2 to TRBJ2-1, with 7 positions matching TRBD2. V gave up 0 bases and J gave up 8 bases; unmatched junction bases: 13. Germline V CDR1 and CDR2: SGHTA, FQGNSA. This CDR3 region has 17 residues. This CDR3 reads CASSLASSGHPGDEQFF. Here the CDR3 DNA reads TGTGCCAGCAGCTTAGCTTCTAGCGGCCACCCCGGGGATGAGCAGTTCTTC.

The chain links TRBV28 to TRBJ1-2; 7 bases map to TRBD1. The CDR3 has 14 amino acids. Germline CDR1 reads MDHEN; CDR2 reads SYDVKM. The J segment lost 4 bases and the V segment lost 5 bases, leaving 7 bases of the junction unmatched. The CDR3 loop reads CASSLPRQGYGYTF. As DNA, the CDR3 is TGTGCCAGCAGTCTGCCCCGACAGGGCTATGGCTACACCTTC.

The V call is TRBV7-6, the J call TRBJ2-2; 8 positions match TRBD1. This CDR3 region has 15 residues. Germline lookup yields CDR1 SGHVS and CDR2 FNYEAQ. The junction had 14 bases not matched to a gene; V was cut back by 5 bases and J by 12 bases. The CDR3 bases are TGTGCCAGCAGCCAAGGCGGACAGGGTACCCCGAAGCTGTTTTTT. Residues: CASSQGGQGTPKLFF.

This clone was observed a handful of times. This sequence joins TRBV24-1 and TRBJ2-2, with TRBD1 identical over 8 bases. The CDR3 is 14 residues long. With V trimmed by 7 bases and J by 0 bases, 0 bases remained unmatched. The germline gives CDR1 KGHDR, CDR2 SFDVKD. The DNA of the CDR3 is TGTGCCACCAGACAGGGGGCGAACACCGGGGAGCTGTTTTTT. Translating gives CATRQGANTGELFF.

DNA for the CDR3: TGTGCCAGCAGCGACGGGGGATCCTACAATGAGCAGTTCTTC. It codes for CASSDGGSYNEQFF. The chain carries TRBV6-5 and TRBJ2-1; D is perhaps TRBD2 (6 bases). Trimming shortened V by 6 bases and J by 1 base, and 10 bases separated the two germline ends. The CDR3 extends over 14 amino acids. Germline CDR1 MNHEY, CDR2 SVGAGI.

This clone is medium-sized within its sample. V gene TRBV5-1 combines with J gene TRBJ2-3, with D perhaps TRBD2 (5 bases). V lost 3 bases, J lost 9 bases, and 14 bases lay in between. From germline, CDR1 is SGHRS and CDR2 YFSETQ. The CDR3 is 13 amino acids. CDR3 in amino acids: CASSSGPPGTQYF. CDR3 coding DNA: TGCGCCAGCAGCTCCGGGCCGCCGGGGACGCAGTATTTT.

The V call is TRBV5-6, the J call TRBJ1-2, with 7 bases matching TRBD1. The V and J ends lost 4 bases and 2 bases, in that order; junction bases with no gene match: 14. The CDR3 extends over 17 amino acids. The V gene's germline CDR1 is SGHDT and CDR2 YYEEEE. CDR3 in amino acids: CASSPPHRDSFNYGYTF. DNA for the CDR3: TGTGCCAGCAGCCCACCCCACCGGGACAGCTTCAACTATGGCTACACCTTC.

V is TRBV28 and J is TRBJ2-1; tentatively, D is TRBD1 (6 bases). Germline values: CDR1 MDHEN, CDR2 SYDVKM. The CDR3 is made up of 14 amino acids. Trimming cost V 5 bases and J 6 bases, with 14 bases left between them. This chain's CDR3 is CASSARGQFNEQFF. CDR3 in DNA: TGTGCCAGCAGTGCCAGGGGCCAGTTCAATGAGCAGTTCTTC.

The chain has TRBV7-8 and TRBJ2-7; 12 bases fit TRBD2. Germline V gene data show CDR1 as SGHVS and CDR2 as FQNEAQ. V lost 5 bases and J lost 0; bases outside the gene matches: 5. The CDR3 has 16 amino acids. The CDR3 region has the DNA TGTGCCAGCAGCCCAGGGACTAGCGGGTTCTCCTACGAGCAGTACTTC. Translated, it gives CASSPGTSGFSYEQYF.

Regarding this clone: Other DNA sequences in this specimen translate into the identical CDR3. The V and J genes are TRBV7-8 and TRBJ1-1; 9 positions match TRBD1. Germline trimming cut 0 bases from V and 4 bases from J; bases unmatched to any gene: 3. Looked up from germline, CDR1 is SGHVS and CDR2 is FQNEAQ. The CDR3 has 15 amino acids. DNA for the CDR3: TGTGCCAGCAGCTTAGCTGACAGGGGGTCCACTGAAGCTTTCTTT. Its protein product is CASSLADRGSTEAFF.

Here the CDR3 DNA reads TGTGCCAGCACCCCTAGGGGGGTAGCGGGAGGGCCCGGCTATGAGCAGTTCTTC. The encoded protein is CASTPRGVAGGPGYEQFF. The chain couples TRBV4-2 to TRBJ2-1, with 11 bases identical to TRBD2. V gave up 7 bases and J gave up 8 bases; unmatched junction bases: 19. Per the germline V gene, CDR1 is LGHNA and CDR2 is YNFKEQ. The CDR3 runs 18 residues.

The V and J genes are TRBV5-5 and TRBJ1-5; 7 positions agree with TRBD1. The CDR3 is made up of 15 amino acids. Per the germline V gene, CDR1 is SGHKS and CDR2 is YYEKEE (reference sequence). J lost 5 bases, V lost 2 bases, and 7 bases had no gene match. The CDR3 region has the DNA TGTGCCAGCAGCTTAGTGGGTCAGGGGGATCAGCCCCAGCATTTT. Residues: CASSLVGQGDQPQHF.

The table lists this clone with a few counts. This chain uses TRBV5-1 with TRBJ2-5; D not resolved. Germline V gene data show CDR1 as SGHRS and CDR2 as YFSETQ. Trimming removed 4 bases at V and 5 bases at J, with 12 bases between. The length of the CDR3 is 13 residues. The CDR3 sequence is CASSLTARETQYF. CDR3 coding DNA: TGCGCCAGCAGCCTCACGGCTAGGGAGACCCAGTACTTC.

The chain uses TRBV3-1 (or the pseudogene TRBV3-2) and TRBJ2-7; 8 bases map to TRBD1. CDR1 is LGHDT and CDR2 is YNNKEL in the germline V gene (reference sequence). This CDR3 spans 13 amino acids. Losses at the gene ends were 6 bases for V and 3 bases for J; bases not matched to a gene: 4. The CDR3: CASSIDRGYEQYF. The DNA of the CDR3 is TGTGCCAGCAGTATAGACAGGGGCTACGAGCAGTACTTC.

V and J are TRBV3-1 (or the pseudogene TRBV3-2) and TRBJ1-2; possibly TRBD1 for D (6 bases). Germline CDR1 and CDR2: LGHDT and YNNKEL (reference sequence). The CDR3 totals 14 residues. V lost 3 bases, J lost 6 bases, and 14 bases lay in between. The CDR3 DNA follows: TGTGCCAGCAGCCATCTCAGGGGTACTAATGGCTACACCTTC. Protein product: CASSHLRGTNGYTF.

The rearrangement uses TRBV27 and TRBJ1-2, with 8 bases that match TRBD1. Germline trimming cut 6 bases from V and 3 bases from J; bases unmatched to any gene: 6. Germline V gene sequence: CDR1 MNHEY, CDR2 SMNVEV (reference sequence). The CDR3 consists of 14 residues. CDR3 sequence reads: CASRLQGDDYGYTF. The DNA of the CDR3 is TGTGCCAGCAGATTACAGGGGGACGACTATGGCTACACCTTC.

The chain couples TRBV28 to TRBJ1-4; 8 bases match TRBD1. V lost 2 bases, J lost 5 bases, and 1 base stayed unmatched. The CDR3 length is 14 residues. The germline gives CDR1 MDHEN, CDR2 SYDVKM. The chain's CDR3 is CASSLQGANEKLFF. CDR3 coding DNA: TGTGCCAGCAGTTTACAGGGGGCGAATGAAAAACTGTTTTTT.

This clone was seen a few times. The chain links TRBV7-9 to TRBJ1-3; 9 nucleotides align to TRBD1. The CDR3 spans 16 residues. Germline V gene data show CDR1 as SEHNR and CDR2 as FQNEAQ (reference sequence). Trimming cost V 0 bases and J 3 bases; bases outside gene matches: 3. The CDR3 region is CASSLAGTGHGNTIYF. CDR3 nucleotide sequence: TGTGCCAGCAGCTTAGCAGGGACAGGGCATGGAAACACCATATATTTT.

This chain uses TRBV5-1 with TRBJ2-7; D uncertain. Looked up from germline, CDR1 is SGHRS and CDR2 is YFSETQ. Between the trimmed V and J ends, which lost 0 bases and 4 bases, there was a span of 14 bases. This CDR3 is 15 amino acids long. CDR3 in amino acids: CASSLAQASPYEQYF. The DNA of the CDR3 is TGCGCCAGCAGCTTGGCTCAAGCTTCCCCGTACGAGCAGTACTTC.

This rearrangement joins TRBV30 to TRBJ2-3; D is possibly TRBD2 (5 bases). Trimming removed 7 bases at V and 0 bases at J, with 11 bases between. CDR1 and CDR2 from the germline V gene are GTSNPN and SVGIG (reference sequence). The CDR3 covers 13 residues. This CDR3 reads CASAGPSTDTQYF. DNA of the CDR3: TGTGCCTCCGCGGGCCCTAGCACAGATACGCAGTATTTT.

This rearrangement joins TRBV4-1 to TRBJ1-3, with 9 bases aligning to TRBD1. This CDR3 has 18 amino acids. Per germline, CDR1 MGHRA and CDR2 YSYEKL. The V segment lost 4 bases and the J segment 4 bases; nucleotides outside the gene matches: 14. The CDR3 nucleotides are TGCGCCAGCAGCCGCACCGGGACAGGGAGTTTGTCGGGAAACACCATATATTTT. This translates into CASSRTGTGSLSGNTIYF.